The next 18 T cell receptor beta chains were all read from a single sample in a study of T cell repertoires in cytomegalovirus infection. TCRdb reprocessed the reads with MiXCR, giving one entry per CDR3 protein. The sample lists about 310,000 distinct CDR3 sequences, around 25% seen once, with 13% in the top ten. The antigens of these receptors remain unknown. The sequencing here drew on cultured PBMCs, taken from culture after CMV antigen stimulation. Every receptor here comes from a human donor in good health (CMV status not recorded). Some clones in this sample may be carry-over from other donors' samples.

This clonotype was seen ten or more times. This chain uses TRBV7-2 with TRBJ1-2; no reliable D call. The germline V and J ends were trimmed by 4 bases and 1 base, with 22 bases remaining between them. Germline CDR1 SGHTA, CDR2 FQGNSA. This CDR3 has 18 amino acids. The CDR3, as DNA: TGTGCCAGCAGCTCGAGGAACTTGAAATACGCACTTAACTATGGCTACACCTTC. Its protein product is CASSSRNLKYALNYGYTF.

This clonotype has only a few counts. The chain employs TRBV7-2 and TRBJ2-3; D unclear. This CDR3 region has 15 residues. V was cut by 5 bases and J by 2 bases, with 14 bases left in between. Germline V lookup: CDR1 SGHTA, CDR2 FQGNSA. In DNA, the CDR3 is TGTGCCAGCAGCACCGACCAGACCAACACAGATACGCAGTATTTT. Translating gives CASSTDQTNTDTQYF.

In this sample, this clonotype turned up a few times. V is TRBV7-9 and J is TRBJ2-7, with a weak D call TRBD2 (6 bases). Trimming took off 4 bases at V and 4 bases at J, with 20 bases between the two ends. CDR1 SEHNR and CDR2 FQNEAQ come from the germline V gene (reference sequence). The CDR3 is made up of 16 amino acids. The DNA of the CDR3 is TGTGCCAGCAGCTCGGGCTTAGCGGTCCGGGGGTACGAGCAGTACGTC. Encoded protein: CASSSGLAVRGYEQYV.

This clonotype was observed a few times. The gene calls are TRBV25-1 and TRBJ1-6; no clear D. The germline V and J ends were trimmed by 2 bases and 9 bases, with 11 bases remaining between them. The CDR3 loop spans 14 amino acids. In germline, CDR1 is MGHDK, CDR2 SYGVNS. In nucleotides, the CDR3 is TGTGCCAGCAGTGAAGTAGGGAGGGTTTCACCCCTCCACTTT. The encoded protein is CASSEVGRVSPLHF.

The chain combines TRBV23-1 with TRBJ1-6, with 7 nucleotides matching TRBD1. TRBV23-1 is known as an ORF, though its function is uncertain. V gave up 7 bases and J gave up 2 bases; unmatched junction bases: 5. The CDR3 has 15 residues. The CDR3 is CASTQTGTYNSPLHF. The CDR3 DNA reads TGCGCCAGCACCCAGACAGGGACCTATAATTCACCCCTCCACTTT.

This clonotype was detected ten times or more. The chain is built from TRBV20-1 and TRBJ2-1; TRBD2 aligns across 10 bases. The CDR3 sequence is 15 residues long. V lost 5 bases to trimming and J lost 10 bases; unmatched junction nucleotides: 14. Germline assignment: CDR1 DFQATT and CDR2 SNEGSKA (reference sequence). The DNA for the CDR3 is TGCAGTGCTCCCGCCAGCGGGAGGGCCGCAGGCGAGCAGTTCTTC. Amino acids: CSAPASGRAAGEQFF.

This clonotype was counted a few times. This sequence joins TRBV11-2 and TRBJ2-3, with D uncertain. This CDR3 contains 15 residues. The germline gives CDR1 SGHAT, CDR2 FQNNGV. V was pared by 2 bases and J by 3 bases, with 12 bases between. The CDR3 DNA reads TGTGCCAGCAGCTTACTCCGCTCCCGAACAGATACGCAGTATTTT. It translates to CASSLLRSRTDTQYF.

This clonotype has just a few counts. The chain uses TRBV18 and TRBJ2-3, with D uncertain. The CDR3 is made up of 14 amino acids. Per germline, CDR1 KGHSH and CDR2 LQKENI. Trimming pared 0 bases from V and 0 bases from J, leaving 4 bases between. The chain's CDR3 is CASSPPGSTDTQYF. CDR3 coding DNA: TGTGCCAGCTCACCACCGGGCAGCACAGATACGCAGTATTTT.

This clonotype was observed a few times. This chain connects TRBV30 to TRBJ1-1, with D tentatively TRBD1 (6 bases). Between the trimmed V and J ends, which lost 7 bases and 11 bases, there was a span of 29 bases. Germline CDR1 and CDR2: GTSNPN and SVGIG (reference sequence). The CDR3 is 15 amino acids. CDR3 coding DNA: TGTGCCTCCAGTGCAGGAGGACAGTCGGTTCTAGGGGCTTTCTTT. Translation gives CASSAGGQSVLGAFF.

The chain joins TRBV19 to TRBJ2-1; D is perhaps TRBD2 (5 bases). The CDR3 is made up of 13 amino acids. CDR1 and CDR2 from the germline V gene are LNHDA and SQIVND (reference sequence). The V gene lost 6 bases and the J gene lost 2 bases, with 8 bases spanning the gap. The CDR3 coding sequence is TGTGCCAGTAGCCTGAGGGCCTACAATGAGCAGTTCTTC. Amino acids: CASSLRAYNEQFF.

This clonotype was seen more than once but under ten times. The chain couples TRBV7-8 to TRBJ2-2; TRBD1 agrees at 7 bases. CDR3 length: 13 residues. CDR1 SGHVS and CDR2 FQNEAQ come from the germline V gene. V shed 5 bases, J shed 5 bases, and the junction held 2 bases outside the gene matches. This chain's CDR3 is CASSKDRTGELFF. CDR3 DNA: TGTGCCAGCAGCAAGGACAGGACCGGGGAGCTGTTTTTT.

This clonotype came up a few times. This chain links TRBV7-2 with TRBJ2-1; 8 nucleotides match TRBD2. The CDR3 sequence is 21 residues long. The V segment lost 7 bases and the J segment 0 bases; nucleotides outside the gene matches: 23. Germline CDR1 is SGHTA and CDR2 is FQGNSA. CDR3 sequence (DNA): TGTGCCAGCAACTACTACGCGTATGGGTCTAGCGGGTCGAGCTCCTACAATGAGCAGTTCTTC. This codes for CASNYYAYGSSGSSSYNEQFF.

This clonotype has more than one count but fewer than ten. V usage is TRBV29-1 and J usage is TRBJ1-2, with no clear D. Trimming took 7 bases from V and 1 from J, leaving 19 bases between them. The CDR3 is 15 amino acids. Germline CDR1 SQVTM, CDR2 ANQGSEA. CDR3 region: CSATPGSIFNYGYTF. The CDR3 nucleotides are TGCAGCGCCACCCCCGGATCCATCTTTAACTATGGCTACACCTTC. Full variable domain (missing parts from reference TRBV29-1 and TRBJ1-2): SAVISQKPSRDICQRGTSLTIQCQVDSQVTMMFWYRQQPGQSLTLIATANQGSEATYESGFVIDKFPISRPNLTFSTLTVSNMSPEDSSIYLCSATPGSIFNYGYTFGSGTRLTVV.

This clonotype has more than one count but fewer than ten. One end of the junction is discordant with germline, which a read error may explain. This chain joins TRBV6-1 and TRBJ2-1; D is ambiguous. The CDR3 consists of 12 residues. The germline gives CDR1 MNHNS, CDR2 SASEGT. CDR3 coding DNA: TGTGCCAGCAGGGATCAAACACCGGTTGGGTGCTTC. This codes for CASRDQTPVGCF.

The chain employs TRBV28 and TRBJ1-1; D uncertain. The CDR3 runs to 11 residues. Germline lookup yields CDR1 MDHEN and CDR2 SYDVKM. V was pared by 6 bases and J by 5 bases, with 7 bases between. CDR3 bases: TGTGCCAGCAGATATCAAACTGAAGCTTTCTTT. It codes for CASRYQTEAFF.

The chain recombines TRBV6-5 with TRBJ2-7; 12 bases map to TRBD1. The V segment lost 10 bases and the J segment 6 bases; nucleotides outside the gene matches: 10. The CDR3 is 14 amino acids. Germline CDR1 and CDR2: MNHEY and SVGAGI. The CDR3 region is CAIKSGTGGGEQYF. The CDR3 DNA follows: TGTGCCATCAAATCCGGGACAGGGGGCGGCGAGCAGTACTTC.

This rearrangement joins TRBV20-1 to TRBJ1-5; D perhaps matches TRBD1 (5 bases). Germline V gives CDR1 DFQATT, CDR2 SNEGSKA (reference sequence). V dropped 0 bases and J dropped 4 bases, with 19 bases sitting between them. The CDR3 loop spans 17 amino acids. The CDR3 here is CSARDLLLGQGNQPQHF. CDR3 nucleotide sequence: TGCAGTGCTAGAGATCTCCTCTTGGGGCAGGGTAATCAGCCCCAGCATTTT.

This chain links TRBV29-1 with TRBJ1-4, with D tentatively TRBD1 (6 bases). The V and J ends lost 5 bases and 0 bases respectively, with 19 bases between them. The CDR3 is 17 residues long. Germline V gene data show CDR1 as SQVTM and CDR2 as ANQGSEA. The CDR3 reads CSVSPKGGHSTNEKLFF. The CDR3 DNA is TGCAGCGTTTCCCCGAAGGGGGGGCATTCAACTAATGAAAAACTGTTTTTT. The full variable domain, its missing parts supplied by reference TRBV29-1 and TRBJ1-4, is SAVISQKPSRDICQRGTSLTIQCQVDSQVTMMFWYRQQPGQSLTLIATANQGSEATYESGFVIDKFPISRPNLTFSTLTVSNMSPEDSSIYLCSVSPKGGHSTNEKLFFGSGTQLSVL.